The sequence of this TCR beta chain was determined in a study of control samples from healthy donors and cancer patients. Assay: immunoSEQ multiplex PCR; the TCRdb copy retains only in-frame clones and omits some. The sample contains under 450,000 clones, 75% to 95% of which appear only once. Germline V gives CDR1 MNHEY, CDR2 SVGAGI. V lost 0 bases to trimming and J lost 8 bases, with 17 bases between them. The CDR3 has 16 amino acids. This chain connects TRBV6-5 to TRBJ2-1; D remains ambiguous. The sequencing input was PBMCs. The TCR sequence derives from a man aged 35-49 years with head and neck cancer. The CDR3 nucleotides are TGTGCCAGCAGTTACTCTTTGGCGGCCTCTAGGCATGAGCAGTTCTTC. Its translation is CASSYSLAASRHEQFF.